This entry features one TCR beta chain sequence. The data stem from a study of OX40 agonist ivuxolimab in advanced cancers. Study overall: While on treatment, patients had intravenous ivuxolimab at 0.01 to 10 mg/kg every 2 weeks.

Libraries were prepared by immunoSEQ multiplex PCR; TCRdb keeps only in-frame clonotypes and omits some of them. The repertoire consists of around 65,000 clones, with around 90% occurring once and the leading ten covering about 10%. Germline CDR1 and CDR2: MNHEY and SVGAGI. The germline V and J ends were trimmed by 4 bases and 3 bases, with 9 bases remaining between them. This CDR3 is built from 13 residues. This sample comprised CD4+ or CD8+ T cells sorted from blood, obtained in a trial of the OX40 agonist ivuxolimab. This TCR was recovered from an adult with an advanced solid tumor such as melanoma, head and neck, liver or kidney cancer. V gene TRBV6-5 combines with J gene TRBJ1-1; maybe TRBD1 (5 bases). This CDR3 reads CASSSWGDTEAFF. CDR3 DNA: TGTGCCAGCAGTTCCTGGGGCGACACTGAAGCTTTCTTT.